Listed here are 23 T cell receptor beta chains from one sample, sequenced in a study of cytomegalovirus exposure and HLA in healthy donors. Here immunoSEQ multiplex PCR was the method, and the copy in TCRdb shows in-frame clones only, minus some. The sample has some 320,000 clones; 75% to 90% are singletons. Sequenced sample: PBMCs. Receptors were obtained from a woman between 25 and 40 years old in good health and CMV-seropositive.

The rearrangement joins TRBV28 to TRBJ2-2; the D gene is possibly TRBD1 (6 bases). The CDR3 has 13 residues. Germline CDR1 and CDR2: MDHEN and SYDVKM. V was shortened by 5 bases and J by 7 bases, with 11 bases between the two germline ends. The CDR3 is CASSTQGFGELFF. In nucleotides, the CDR3 is TGTGCCAGCAGTACACAGGGATTCGGGGAGCTGTTTTTT.

This clone was seen only once. The rearrangement links TRBV28 to TRBJ1-1, with 9 bases matching TRBD1. CDR1 is MDHEN, CDR2 SYDVKM, per germline. The trim removed 6 bases at V and 3 bases at J, leaving 8 bases unmatched. This CDR3 region has 15 residues. The DNA for the CDR3 is TGTGCCAGCAGCTCGGTTGGGACAGGGTACACTGAAGCTTTCTTT. Protein: CASSSVGTGYTEAFF.

The chain employs TRBV5-6 and TRBJ1-2, with D perhaps TRBD1 (6 bases). The germline V and J ends were trimmed by 2 bases and 9 bases, with 11 bases remaining between them. The CDR3 is 12 amino acids. Germline V gives CDR1 SGHDT, CDR2 YYEEEE. The CDR3 DNA is TGTGCCAGCAGCTTCGGGACACTTAGCTACACCTTC. This sequence encodes CASSFGTLSYTF. Complete variable domain (other parts from reference TRBV5-6 and TRBJ1-2): DAGVTQSPTHLIKTRGQQVTLRCSPKSGHDTVSWYQQALGQGPQFIFQYYEEEERQRGNFPDRFSGHQFPNYSSELNVNALLLGDSALYLCASSFGTLSYTFGSGTRLTVV.

This clone was counted a few times. V is TRBV7-3 and J is TRBJ1-3, with D unclear. The CDR3 extends over 13 amino acids. V gave up 8 bases and J gave up 0 bases, with 8 bases separating them. CDR1 and CDR2 from the germline V gene are SGHTA and FQGTGA. The CDR3, as DNA: TGTGCCAGCGGTTCCAACTCTGGAAACACCATATATTTT. This codes for CASGSNSGNTIYF.

The chain combines TRBV12-5 with TRBJ2-1; D is possibly TRBD1 or TRBD2 (5 bases each). V was pared by 0 bases and J by 9 bases, with 6 bases between. This CDR3 spans 12 amino acids. Per germline, CDR1 LGHNT and CDR2 FRNRAP. CDR3 sequence: CASGLVGAEQFF. DNA of the CDR3: TGTGCTAGTGGTTTGGTCGGGGCTGAGCAGTTCTTC. Full variable domain (missing parts from reference TRBV12-5 and TRBJ2-1): DARVTQTPRHKVTEMGQEVTMRCQPILGHNTVFWYRQTMMQGLELLAYFRNRAPLDDSGMPKDRFSAEMPDATLATLKIQPSEPRDSAVYFCASGLVGAEQFFGPGTRLTVL.

As to this clone: Other DNA sequences from this sample encode an identical CDR3 as well. The chain employs TRBV6-1 and TRBJ2-6; the D is unclear. The V gene lost 4 bases and the J gene lost 0 bases, with 7 bases spanning the gap. Germline loops: CDR1 MNHNS, CDR2 SASEGT. This CDR3 comprises 15 residues. The CDR3 is CASSGGGSGANVLTF. CDR3 coding DNA: TGTGCCAGCAGTGGTGGCGGCTCTGGGGCCAACGTCCTGACTTTC.

V gene TRBV4-3 combines with J gene TRBJ2-7; 7 positions match TRBD2. Trimming cost V 1 base and J 2 bases; bases outside gene matches: 2. Germline loops: CDR1 LGHNA, CDR2 YSLEER. The CDR3 extends over 14 amino acids. DNA of the CDR3: TGCGCCAGCAGCCAAGCTAGCGGTACCTACGAGCAGTACTTC. Encoded protein: CASSQASGTYEQYF.

This clone has just a few counts. This chain connects TRBV2 to TRBJ2-7, with TRBD2 as a possible D gene (6 bases). The CDR3 contains 13 residues. In germline, CDR1 is SNHLY, CDR2 FYNNEI. With 0 bases removed from V and 6 bases from J, the gap between germline ends came to 9 bases. The CDR3 region is CASSEARGVEQYF. The CDR3 coding sequence is TGTGCCAGCAGTGAAGCGCGCGGGGTCGAGCAGTACTTC.

The chain joins TRBV14 to TRBJ2-3; D ambiguous. The CDR3 length is 19 residues. Germline CDR1 and CDR2: SGHDN and FVKESK. V lost 0 bases to trimming and J lost 3 bases, with 22 bases between them. CDR3 residues: CASSQEFVMGLGATDTQYF. The CDR3 nucleotides are TGTGCCAGCAGCCAAGAATTCGTAATGGGTCTCGGCGCTACAGATACGCAGTATTTT.

Details on this clone: The sample holds other DNA sequences that translate to the same CDR3. The chain joins TRBV4-2 to TRBJ2-7; D is unresolved. The germline V and J ends were trimmed by 0 bases and 3 bases, with 3 bases remaining between them. Germline CDR1 and CDR2: LGHNA and YNFKEQ. The CDR3 runs 12 residues. In DNA, the CDR3 is TGTGCCAGCAGCCAAGATGGCTACGAGCAGTACTTC. Translating it yields CASSQDGYEQYF.

The chain has TRBV28 and TRBJ2-7; tentative D call: TRBD1 (6 bases). CDR3 length: 14 residues. Germline V gives CDR1 MDHEN, CDR2 SYDVKM. Trimming removed 3 bases at V and 2 bases at J, with 11 bases between. The CDR3: CASSFVTGAYEQYF. CDR3 coding DNA: TGTGCCAGCAGTTTTGTGACAGGCGCCTACGAGCAGTACTTC. The variable domain in full, completed from reference TRBV28 and TRBJ2-7, reads DVKVTQSSRYLVKRTGEKVFLECVQDMDHENMFWYRQDPGLGLRLIYFSYDVKMKEKGDIPEGYSVSREKKERFSLILESASTNQTSMYLCASSFVTGAYEQYFGPGTRLTVT.

V and J are TRBV15 and TRBJ2-7; maybe TRBD2 (6 bases). The V end lost 3 bases, the J end lost 6 bases, and 18 bases lay between the germline ends. Germline CDR1 LNHNV, CDR2 YYDKDF (reference sequence). The CDR3 contains 15 residues. Here the CDR3 reads CATSRDGSLLGEQYF. The CDR3, as DNA: TGTGCCACCAGCAGGGACGGGAGTCTGCTAGGCGAGCAGTACTTC.

The chain recombines TRBV6-1 with TRBJ1-5; 11 bases are shared with TRBD1. The CDR3 runs 15 residues. V lost 6 bases and J lost 4; bases outside the gene matches: 5. CDR1 is MNHNS and CDR2 is SASEGT in the germline V gene. The CDR3 spells CASSTGQGANQPQHF. The CDR3 DNA sequence: TGTGCCAGCAGCACAGGACAGGGGGCGAATCAGCCCCAGCATTTT.

This chain links TRBV5-1 with TRBJ2-1, with 8 bases lining up with TRBD2. Losses at the gene ends were 0 bases for V and 6 bases for J; bases not matched to a gene: 8. Germline CDR1 and CDR2: SGHRS and YFSETQ. The length of the CDR3 is 16 residues. CDR3 loop: CASSLDRSGIFNEQFF. DNA for the CDR3: TGCGCCAGCAGCTTGGATCGTAGCGGGATCTTCAATGAGCAGTTCTTC.

This rearrangement joins TRBV6-5 to TRBJ2-3; D might be TRBD2 (5 bases). CDR1 MNHEY and CDR2 SVGAGI come from the germline V gene. The length of the CDR3 is 15 residues. Between the trimmed V and J ends, which lost 0 bases and 8 bases, there was a span of 15 bases. The CDR3 DNA follows: TGTGCCAGCAGTTACTCGATTTCGGTAGGAGGTACGCAGTATTTT. As protein: CASSYSISVGGTQYF.

The chain uses TRBV7-8 and TRBJ2-7; TRBD2 aligns across 14 bases. The CDR3 spans 17 residues. Germline lookup yields CDR1 SGHVS and CDR2 FQNEAQ. J lost 5 bases, V lost 5 bases, and 11 bases had no gene match. The CDR3 nucleotides are TGTGCCAGCAGCGACGGGACTAGCGGGAGTGATTCCCACGAGCAGTACTTC. Its protein product is CASSDGTSGSDSHEQYF.

The V gene is TRBV27, the J gene TRBJ1-5; TRBD1 matches 7 bases. CDR1 is MNHEY and CDR2 is SMNVEV in the germline V gene (reference sequence). V lost 6 bases to trimming and J lost 5 bases; unmatched junction nucleotides: 4. This CDR3 spans 13 amino acids. The CDR3: CASRRGTDQPQHF. CDR3 bases: TGTGCCAGCAGGCGGGGGACAGATCAGCCCCAGCATTTT.

The V call is TRBV4-3, the J call TRBJ1-4; 9 bases are a match to TRBD1. CDR3 size: 14 residues. The V gene's germline CDR1 is LGHNA and CDR2 YSLEER. V lost 3 bases to trimming and J lost 7 bases; unmatched junction nucleotides: 3. The CDR3 loop is CASSHGQGTEKLFF. The CDR3 nucleotides are TGCGCCAGCAGCCACGGACAGGGGACTGAAAAACTGTTTTTT.

The chain is built from TRBV28 and TRBJ1-1; D is undetermined. Between the trimmed V and J ends, which lost 8 bases and 5 bases, there was a span of 6 bases. Germline V gene data show CDR1 as MDHEN and CDR2 as SYDVKM. The CDR3 length is 10 residues. The CDR3 is CASRETEAFF. CDR3 sequence (DNA): TGTGCCAGCCGAGAAACTGAAGCTTTCTTT.

The chain recombines TRBV15 with TRBJ2-2; D ambiguous. CDR3 length: 13 amino acids. Between the trimmed V and J ends, which lost 0 bases and 8 bases, there was a span of 7 bases. Germline lookup yields CDR1 LNHNV and CDR2 YYDKDF (reference sequence). The CDR3 DNA follows: TGTGCCACCAGCAGAGATCGTACTGGGGAGCTGTTTTTT. Protein: CATSRDRTGELFF.

The J gene is TRBJ2-1, the V gene TRBV25-1, with D tentatively TRBD1 (6 bases). With 4 bases removed from V and 4 bases from J, the gap between germline ends came to 17 bases. Per the germline V gene, CDR1 is MGHDK and CDR2 is SYGVNS. This CDR3 is 16 amino acids long. The CDR3 nucleotides read TGTGCCAGCAGTGGATTACAGGGCGTGGGGTACAATGAGCAGTTCTTC. Residues: CASSGLQGVGYNEQFF.

The chain joins TRBV5-1 to TRBJ1-2, with 10 nucleotides matching TRBD1. The V gene's germline CDR1 is SGHRS and CDR2 YFSETQ. This CDR3 is 15 amino acids long. V trimming: 4 bases; J trimming: 4 bases; junction bases outside the gene matches: 7. This CDR3 reads CASSQGQGITYGYTF. In DNA, the CDR3 is TGCGCCAGCAGCCAGGGACAGGGGATTACCTATGGCTACACCTTC.

This chain links TRBV2 with TRBJ2-7, with D perhaps TRBD2 (6 bases). With 7 bases removed from V and 9 bases from J, the gap between germline ends came to 25 bases. This CDR3 is built from 15 residues. Germline CDR1 SNHLY, CDR2 FYNNEI. CDR3 region: CASNRNRDSPSGQYF. CDR3 DNA: TGTGCCAGCAACAGGAACCGGGACTCCCCTTCGGGGCAGTACTTC.